Here is one TCR beta chain with its context. Its antigen remains unknown. The data were taken from a study of cytomegalovirus exposure and HLA in healthy donors. Points from the study as a whole: Reportedly, TCR beta sequences accurately predicted HLA-A and HLA-B alleles in most subjects.

The PCR had 60 Vbeta and 13 Jbeta primers. Profiled with immunoSEQ multiplex PCR; TCRdb holds only in-frame clones, not every one. The sample has around 100,000 clones, around 77% seen once. This CDR3 comprises 13 residues. V lost 11 bases, J lost 0 bases, and 5 bases stayed unmatched. Germline V CDR1 and CDR2: MRHNA, SNTAGT. This receptor was taken from a woman aged 30 to 39 in good health and CMV-seropositive. V and J are TRBV6-4 and TRBJ2-3; 7 bases are a match to TRBD2. The material sequenced was PBMCs. The CDR3 DNA is TGTGCCTCGGGACTAACTAGCACAGATACGCAGTATTTT. As protein: CASGLTSTDTQYF.